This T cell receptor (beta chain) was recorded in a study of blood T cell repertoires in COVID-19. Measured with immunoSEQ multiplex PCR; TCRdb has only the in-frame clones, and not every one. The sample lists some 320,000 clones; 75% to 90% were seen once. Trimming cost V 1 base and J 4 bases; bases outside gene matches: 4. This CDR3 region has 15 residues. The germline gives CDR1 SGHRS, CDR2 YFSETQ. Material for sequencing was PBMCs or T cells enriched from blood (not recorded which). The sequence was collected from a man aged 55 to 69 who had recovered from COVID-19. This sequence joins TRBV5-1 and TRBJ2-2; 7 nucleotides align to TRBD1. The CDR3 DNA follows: TGCGCCAGCAGCTTGCGACAGGGAAGCACCGGGGAGCTGTTTTTT. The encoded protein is CASSLRQGSTGELFF.